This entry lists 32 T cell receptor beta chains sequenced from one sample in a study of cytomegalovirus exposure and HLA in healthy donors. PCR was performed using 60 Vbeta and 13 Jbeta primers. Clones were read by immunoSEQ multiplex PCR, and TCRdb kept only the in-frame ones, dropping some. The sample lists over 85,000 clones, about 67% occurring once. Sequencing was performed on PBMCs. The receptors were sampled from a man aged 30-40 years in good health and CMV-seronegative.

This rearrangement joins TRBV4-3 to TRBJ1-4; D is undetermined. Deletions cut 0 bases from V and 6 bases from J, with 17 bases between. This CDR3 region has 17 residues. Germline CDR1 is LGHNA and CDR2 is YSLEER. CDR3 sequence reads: CASSQDIRRGWDEKLFF. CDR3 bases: TGCGCCAGCAGCCAAGATATACGCAGAGGGTGGGATGAAAAACTGTTTTTT.

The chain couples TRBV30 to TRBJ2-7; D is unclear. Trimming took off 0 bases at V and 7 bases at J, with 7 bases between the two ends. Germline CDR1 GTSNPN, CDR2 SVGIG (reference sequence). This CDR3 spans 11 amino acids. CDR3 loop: CAWSVLGEQYF. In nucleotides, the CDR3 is TGTGCCTGGAGTGTACTTGGTGAGCAGTACTTC.

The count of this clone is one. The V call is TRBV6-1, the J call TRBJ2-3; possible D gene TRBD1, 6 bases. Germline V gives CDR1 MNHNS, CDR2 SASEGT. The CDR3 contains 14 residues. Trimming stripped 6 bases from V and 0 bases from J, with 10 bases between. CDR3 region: CASRTGGSTDTQYF. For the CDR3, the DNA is TGTGCCAGCAGGACAGGCGGCAGCACAGATACGCAGTATTTT.

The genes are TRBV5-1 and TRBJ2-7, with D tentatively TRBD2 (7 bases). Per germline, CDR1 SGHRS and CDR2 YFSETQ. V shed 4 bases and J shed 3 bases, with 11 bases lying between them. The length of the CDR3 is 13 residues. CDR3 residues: CASSLGGDYEQYF. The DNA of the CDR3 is TGCGCCAGCAGCCTAGGGGGGGACTACGAGCAGTACTTC.

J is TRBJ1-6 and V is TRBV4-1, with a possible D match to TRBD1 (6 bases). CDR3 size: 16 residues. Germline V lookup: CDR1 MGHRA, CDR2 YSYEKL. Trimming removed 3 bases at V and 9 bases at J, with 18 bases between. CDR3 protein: CASSQGLGGASSPLHF. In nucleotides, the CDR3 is TGCGCCAGCAGCCAGGGCCTGGGGGGGGCGAGTTCACCCCTCCACTTT.

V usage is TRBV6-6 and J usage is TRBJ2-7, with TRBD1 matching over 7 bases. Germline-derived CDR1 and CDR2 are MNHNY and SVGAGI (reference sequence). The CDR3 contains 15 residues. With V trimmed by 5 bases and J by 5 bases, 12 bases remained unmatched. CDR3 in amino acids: CASSRPGGIANEQYF. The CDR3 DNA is TGTGCCAGCAGTCGACCAGGGGGTATAGCTAACGAGCAGTACTTC.

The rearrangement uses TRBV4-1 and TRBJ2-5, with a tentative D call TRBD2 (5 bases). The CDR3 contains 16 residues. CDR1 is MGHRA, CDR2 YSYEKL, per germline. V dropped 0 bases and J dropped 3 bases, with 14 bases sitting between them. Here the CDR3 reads CASSQDQSGLEETQYF. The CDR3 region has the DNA TGCGCCAGCAGCCAAGATCAGTCCGGACTGGAAGAGACCCAGTACTTC.

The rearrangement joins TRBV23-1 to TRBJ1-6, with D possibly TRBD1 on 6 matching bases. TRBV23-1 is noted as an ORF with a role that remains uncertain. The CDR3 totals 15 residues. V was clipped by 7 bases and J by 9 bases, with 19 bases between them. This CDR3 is CASNEHRAGGSPLHF. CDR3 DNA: TGCGCCAGCAATGAACACAGGGCTGGCGGTTCACCCCTCCACTTT.

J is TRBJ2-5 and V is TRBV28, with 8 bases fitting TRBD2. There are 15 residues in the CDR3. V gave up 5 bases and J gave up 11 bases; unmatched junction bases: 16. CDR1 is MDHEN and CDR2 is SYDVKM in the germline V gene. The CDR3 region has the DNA TGTGCCAGCAGTCCCCCCGGGACTAGAGGAACTGAGCAGTACTTC. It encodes CASSPPGTRGTEQYF. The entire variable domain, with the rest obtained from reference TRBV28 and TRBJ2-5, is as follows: DVKVTQSSRYLVKRTGEKVFLECVQDMDHENMFWYRQDPGLGLRLIYFSYDVKMKEKGDIPEGYSVSREKKERFSLILESASTNQTSMYLCASSPPGTRGTEQYFGPGTRLLVL.

CDR3 sequence: CASSALQAGTQYF. CDR3 in DNA: TGTGCCAGCAGCGCATTACAGGCAGGTACGCAGTATTTT. The chain has TRBV9 and TRBJ2-3, with TRBD1 as a possible D gene (5 bases). V lost 3 bases to trimming and J lost 8 bases, with 13 bases between them. Germline V gives CDR1 SGDLS, CDR2 YYNGEE. The CDR3 has 13 amino acids.

The CDR3 sequence: CASSTGTGGLSSYEQYF. CDR3 sequence (DNA): TGTGCCAGCTCAACCGGGACAGGGGGTCTAAGCTCCTACGAGCAGTACTTC. The chain has TRBV5-6 and TRBJ2-7; 11 bases are a match to TRBD1. This CDR3 region has 17 residues. J gave up 0 bases and V 7 bases, and 12 bases lay outside the gene matches. Germline loops: CDR1 SGHDT, CDR2 YYEEEE.

CDR3 sequence reads: CASSLGQGPAYEQYF. Here the CDR3 DNA reads TGTGCCAGCAGCTTGGGACAGGGACCGGCCTACGAGCAGTACTTC. The rearrangement links TRBV7-6 to TRBJ2-7, with 9 bases that match TRBD1. The CDR3 totals 15 residues. V lost 3 bases to trimming and J lost 2 bases; unmatched junction nucleotides: 5. Germline V gives CDR1 SGHVS, CDR2 FNYEAQ.

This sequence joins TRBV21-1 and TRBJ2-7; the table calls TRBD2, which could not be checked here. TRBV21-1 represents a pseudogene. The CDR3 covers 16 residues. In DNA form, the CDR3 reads TGTGCCAGCACCTCAGGACTAGCGGGAGGGTCCTACGAGCAGTACTTC. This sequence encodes CASTSGLAGGSYEQYF.

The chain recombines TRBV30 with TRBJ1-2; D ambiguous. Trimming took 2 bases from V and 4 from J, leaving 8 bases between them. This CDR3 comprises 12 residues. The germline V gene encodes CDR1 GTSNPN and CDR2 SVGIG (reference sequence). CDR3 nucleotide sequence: TGTGCCTGGAGTAGCGGATCCTATGGCTACACCTTC. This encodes CAWSSGSYGYTF.

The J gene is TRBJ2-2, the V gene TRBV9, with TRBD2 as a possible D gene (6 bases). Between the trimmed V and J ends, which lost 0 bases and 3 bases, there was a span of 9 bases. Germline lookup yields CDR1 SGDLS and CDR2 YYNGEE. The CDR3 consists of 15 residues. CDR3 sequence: CASSVAGTHTGELFF. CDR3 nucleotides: TGTGCCAGCAGCGTAGCGGGGACTCACACCGGGGAGCTGTTTTTT. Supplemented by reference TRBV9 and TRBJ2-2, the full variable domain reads DSGVTQTPKHLITATGQRVTLRCSPRSGDLSVYWYQQSLDQGLQFLIQYYNGEERAKGNILERFSAQQFPDLHSELNLSSLELGDSALYFCASSVAGTHTGELFFGEGSRLTVL.

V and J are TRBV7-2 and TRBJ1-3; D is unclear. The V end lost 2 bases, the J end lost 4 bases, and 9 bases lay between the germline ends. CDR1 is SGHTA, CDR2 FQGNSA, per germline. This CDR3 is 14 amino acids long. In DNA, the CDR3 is TGTGCCAGCAGCTTACAGCCGGGAGGAAACACCATATATTTT. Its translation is CASSLQPGGNTIYF.

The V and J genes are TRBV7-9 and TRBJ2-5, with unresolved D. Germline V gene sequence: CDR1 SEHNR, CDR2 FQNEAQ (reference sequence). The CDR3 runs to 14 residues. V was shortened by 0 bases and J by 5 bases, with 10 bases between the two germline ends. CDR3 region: CASSLALIEETQYF. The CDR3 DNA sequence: TGTGCCAGCAGCTTAGCACTAATTGAGGAGACCCAGTACTTC.

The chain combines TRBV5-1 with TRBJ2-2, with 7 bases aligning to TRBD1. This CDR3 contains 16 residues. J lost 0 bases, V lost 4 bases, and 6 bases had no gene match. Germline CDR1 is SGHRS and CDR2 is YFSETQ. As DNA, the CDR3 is TGCGCCAGCAGCCAGGACAGGTTCGCGAACACCGGGGAGCTGTTTTTT. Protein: CASSQDRFANTGELFF. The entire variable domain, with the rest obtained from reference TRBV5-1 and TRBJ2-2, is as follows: KAGVTQTPRYLIKTRGQQVTLSCSPISGHRSVSWYQQTPGQGLQFLFEYFSETQRNKGNFPGRFSGRQFSNSRSEMNVSTLELGDSALYLCASSQDRFANTGELFFGEGSRLTVL.

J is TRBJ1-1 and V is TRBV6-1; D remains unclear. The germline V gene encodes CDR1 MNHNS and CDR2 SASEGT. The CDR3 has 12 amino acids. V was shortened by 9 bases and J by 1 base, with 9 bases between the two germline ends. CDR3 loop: CASKTSNTEAFF. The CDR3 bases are TGTGCCAGTAAGACTTCGAACACTGAAGCTTTCTTT.

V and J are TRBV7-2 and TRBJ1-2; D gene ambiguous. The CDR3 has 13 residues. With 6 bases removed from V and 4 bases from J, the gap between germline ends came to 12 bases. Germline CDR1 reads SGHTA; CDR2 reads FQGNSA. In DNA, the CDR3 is TGTGCCAGCAGGCCCTTACAGTTCTATGGCTACACCTTC. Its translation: CASRPLQFYGYTF.

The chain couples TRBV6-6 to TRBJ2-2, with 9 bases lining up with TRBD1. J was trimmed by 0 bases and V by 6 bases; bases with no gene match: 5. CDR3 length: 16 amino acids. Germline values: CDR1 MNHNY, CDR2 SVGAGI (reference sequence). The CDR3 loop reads CASRTGTGPNTGELFF. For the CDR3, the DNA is TGTGCCAGCAGAACCGGGACAGGGCCGAACACCGGGGAGCTGTTTTTT.

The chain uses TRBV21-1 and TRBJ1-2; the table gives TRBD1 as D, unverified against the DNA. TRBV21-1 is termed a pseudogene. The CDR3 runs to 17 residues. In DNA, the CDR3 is TGTGCCAGCAGCAAAGCGCTTTGGGCAGGGGGAGGCTATGGCTACACCTTC. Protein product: CASSKALWAGGGYGYTF.

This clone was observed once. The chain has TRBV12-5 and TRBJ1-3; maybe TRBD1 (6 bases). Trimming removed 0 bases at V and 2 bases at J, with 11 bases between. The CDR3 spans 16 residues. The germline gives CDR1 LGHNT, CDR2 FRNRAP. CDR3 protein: CASGLVYSGAGNTIYF. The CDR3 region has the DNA TGTGCTAGTGGTTTGGTCTACTCAGGGGCTGGAAACACCATATATTTT.

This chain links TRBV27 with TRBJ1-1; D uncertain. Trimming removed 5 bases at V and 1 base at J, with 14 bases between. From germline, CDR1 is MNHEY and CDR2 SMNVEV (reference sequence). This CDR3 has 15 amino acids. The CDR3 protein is CASSLNRKRNTEAFF. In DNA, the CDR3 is TGTGCCAGCAGTCTCAACCGCAAGAGGAACACTGAAGCTTTCTTT.

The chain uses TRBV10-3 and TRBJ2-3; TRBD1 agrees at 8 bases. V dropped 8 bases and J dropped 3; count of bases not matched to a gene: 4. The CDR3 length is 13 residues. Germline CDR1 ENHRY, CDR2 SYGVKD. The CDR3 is CAIQGAATDTQYF. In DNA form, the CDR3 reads TGTGCCATCCAGGGGGCGGCTACAGATACGCAGTATTTT.

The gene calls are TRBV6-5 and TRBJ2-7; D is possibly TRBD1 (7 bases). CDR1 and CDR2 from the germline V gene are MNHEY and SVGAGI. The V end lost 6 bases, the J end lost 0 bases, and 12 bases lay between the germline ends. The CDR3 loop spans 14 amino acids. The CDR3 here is CASSRGDSSYEQYF. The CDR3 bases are TGTGCCAGCAGCAGGGGGGACAGCTCCTACGAGCAGTACTTC.

The CDR3 bases are TGTGCCAGCAGCCCCCTCACGACAGGGAACACTGAAGCTTTCTTT. It yields the protein CASSPLTTGNTEAFF. The V gene is TRBV28, the J gene TRBJ1-1, with D possibly being TRBD1 (6 bases). The CDR3 has 15 amino acids. CDR1 is MDHEN, CDR2 SYDVKM, per germline. Deletions cut 6 bases from V and 1 base from J, with 15 bases between.

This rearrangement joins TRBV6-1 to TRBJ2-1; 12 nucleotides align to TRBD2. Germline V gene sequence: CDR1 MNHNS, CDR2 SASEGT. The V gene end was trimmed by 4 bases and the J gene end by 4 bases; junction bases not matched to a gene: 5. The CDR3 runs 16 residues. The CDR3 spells CASSVASGGGYNEQFF. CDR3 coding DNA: TGTGCCAGCAGTGTGGCTAGCGGGGGGGGATACAATGAGCAGTTCTTC.

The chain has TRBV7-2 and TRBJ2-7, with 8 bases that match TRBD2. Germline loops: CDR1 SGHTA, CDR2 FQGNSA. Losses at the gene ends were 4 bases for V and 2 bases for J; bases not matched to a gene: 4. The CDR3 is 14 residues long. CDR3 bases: TGTGCCAGCAGCTACGGCGGGGGGACCTACGAGCAGTACTTC. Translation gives CASSYGGGTYEQYF.

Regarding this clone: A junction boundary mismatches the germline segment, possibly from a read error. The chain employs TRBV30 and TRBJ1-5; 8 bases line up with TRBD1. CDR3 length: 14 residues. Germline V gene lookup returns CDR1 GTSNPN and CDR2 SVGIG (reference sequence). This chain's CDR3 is CAWSTGQGNQPQHF. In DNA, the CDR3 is TGTGCCTGGAGTACAGGACAGGGCAACCAGCCCCAGCATTTT.

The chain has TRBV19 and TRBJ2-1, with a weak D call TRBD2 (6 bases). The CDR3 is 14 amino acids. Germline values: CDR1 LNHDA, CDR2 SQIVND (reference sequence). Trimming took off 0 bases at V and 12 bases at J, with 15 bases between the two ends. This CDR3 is CASSIDGGKVGQFF. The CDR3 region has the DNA TGTGCCAGTAGTATAGATGGCGGGAAAGTCGGGCAGTTCTTC.

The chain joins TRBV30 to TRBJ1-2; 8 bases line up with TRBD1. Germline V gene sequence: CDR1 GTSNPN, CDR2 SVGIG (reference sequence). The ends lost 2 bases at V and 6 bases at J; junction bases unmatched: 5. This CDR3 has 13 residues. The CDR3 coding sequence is TGTGCCTGGAGTACACAGGGGGTCGATGGCTACACCTTC. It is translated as CAWSTQGVDGYTF.